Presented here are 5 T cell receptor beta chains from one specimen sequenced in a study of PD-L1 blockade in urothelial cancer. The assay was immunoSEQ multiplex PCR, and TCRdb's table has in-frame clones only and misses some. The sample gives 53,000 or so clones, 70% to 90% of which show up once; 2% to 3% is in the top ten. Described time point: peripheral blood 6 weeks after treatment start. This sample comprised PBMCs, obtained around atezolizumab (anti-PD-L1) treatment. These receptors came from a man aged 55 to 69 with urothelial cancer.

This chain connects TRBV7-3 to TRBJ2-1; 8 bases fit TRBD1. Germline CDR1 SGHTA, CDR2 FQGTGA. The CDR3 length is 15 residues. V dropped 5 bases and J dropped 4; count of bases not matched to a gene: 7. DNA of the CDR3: TGTGCCAGCAGCCCAGACAGGGGAAAGTACAATGAGCAGTTCTTC. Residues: CASSPDRGKYNEQFF.

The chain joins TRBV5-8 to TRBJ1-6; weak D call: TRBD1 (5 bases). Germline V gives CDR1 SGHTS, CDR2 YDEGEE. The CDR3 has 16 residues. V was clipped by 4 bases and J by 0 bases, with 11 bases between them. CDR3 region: CASSGAGLSYNSPLHF. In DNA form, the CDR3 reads TGTGCCAGCAGCGGGGCTGGGCTCTCCTATAATTCACCCCTCCACTTT.

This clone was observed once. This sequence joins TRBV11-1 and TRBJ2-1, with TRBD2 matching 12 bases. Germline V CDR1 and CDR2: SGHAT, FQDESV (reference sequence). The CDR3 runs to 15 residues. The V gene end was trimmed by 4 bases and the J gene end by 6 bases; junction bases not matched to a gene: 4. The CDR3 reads CASSSRLAGVNEQFF. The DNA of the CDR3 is TGTGCCAGCAGCTCACGACTAGCGGGGGTCAATGAGCAGTTCTTC.

The DNA for the CDR3 is TGTGCCAGCAGGGAACGTGCAACCTATAGCAATCAGCCCCAGCATTTT. Its translation is CASRERATYSNQPQHF. This chain links TRBV6-1 with TRBJ1-5, with unresolved D. With 6 bases removed from V and 0 bases from J, the gap between germline ends came to 15 bases. The CDR3 loop spans 16 amino acids. Germline V gene sequence: CDR1 MNHNS, CDR2 SASEGT.

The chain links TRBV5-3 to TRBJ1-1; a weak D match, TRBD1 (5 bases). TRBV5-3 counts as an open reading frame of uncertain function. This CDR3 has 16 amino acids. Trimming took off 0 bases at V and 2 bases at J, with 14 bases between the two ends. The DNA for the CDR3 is TGTGCCAGAAGCTTGGCAACGAGACAGCTCAACACTGAAGCTTTCTTT. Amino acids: CARSLATRQLNTEAFF.